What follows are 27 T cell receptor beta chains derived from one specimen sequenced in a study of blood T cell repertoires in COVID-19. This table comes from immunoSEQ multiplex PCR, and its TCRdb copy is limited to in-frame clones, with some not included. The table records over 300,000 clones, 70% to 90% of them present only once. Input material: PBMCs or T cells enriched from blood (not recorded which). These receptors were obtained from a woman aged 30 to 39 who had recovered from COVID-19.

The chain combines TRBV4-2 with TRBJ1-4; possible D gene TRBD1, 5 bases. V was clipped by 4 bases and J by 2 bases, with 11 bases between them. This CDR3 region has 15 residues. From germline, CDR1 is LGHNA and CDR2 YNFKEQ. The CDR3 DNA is TGTGCCAGCAGCCCCTCGACAGTGACTAATGAAAAACTGTTTTTT. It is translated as CASSPSTVTNEKLFF.

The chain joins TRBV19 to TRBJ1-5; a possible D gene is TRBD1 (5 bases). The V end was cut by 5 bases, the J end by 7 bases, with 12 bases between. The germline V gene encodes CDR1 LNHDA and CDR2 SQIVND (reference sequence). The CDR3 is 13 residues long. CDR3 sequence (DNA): TGTGCCAGTAGTGTCCAGGGTGGGCAGCCCCAGCATTTT. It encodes CASSVQGGQPQHF.

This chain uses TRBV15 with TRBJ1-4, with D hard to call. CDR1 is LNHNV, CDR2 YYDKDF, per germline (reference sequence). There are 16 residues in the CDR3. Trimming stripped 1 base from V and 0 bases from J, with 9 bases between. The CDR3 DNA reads TGTGCCACCAGCAGAGTGCCGGGAGCAACTAATGAAAAACTGTTTTTT. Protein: CATSRVPGATNEKLFF.

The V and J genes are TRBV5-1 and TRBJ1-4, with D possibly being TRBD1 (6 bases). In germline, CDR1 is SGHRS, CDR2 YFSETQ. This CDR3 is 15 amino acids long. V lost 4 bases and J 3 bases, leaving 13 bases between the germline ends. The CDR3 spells CASSPQGSANEKLFF. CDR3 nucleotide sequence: TGCGCCAGCAGCCCACAGGGCTCGGCTAATGAAAAACTGTTTTTT.

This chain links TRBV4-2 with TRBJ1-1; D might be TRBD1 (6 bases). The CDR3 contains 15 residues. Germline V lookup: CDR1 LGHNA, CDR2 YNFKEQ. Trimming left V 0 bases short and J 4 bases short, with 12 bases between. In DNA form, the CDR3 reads TGTGCCAGCAGCCAAGAATGGGGGCCGAGCACTGAAGCTTTCTTT. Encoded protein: CASSQEWGPSTEAFF.

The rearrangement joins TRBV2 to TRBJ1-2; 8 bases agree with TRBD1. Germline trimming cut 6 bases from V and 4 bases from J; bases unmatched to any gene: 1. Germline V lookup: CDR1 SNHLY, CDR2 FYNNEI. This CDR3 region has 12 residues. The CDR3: CASSDRGYGYTF. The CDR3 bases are TGTGCCAGCAGCGACAGGGGCTATGGCTACACCTTC.

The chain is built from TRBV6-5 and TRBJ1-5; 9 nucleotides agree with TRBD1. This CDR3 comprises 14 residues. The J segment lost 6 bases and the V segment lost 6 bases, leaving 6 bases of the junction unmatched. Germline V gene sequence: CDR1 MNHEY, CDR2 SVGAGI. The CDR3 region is CASRDRGGGQPQHF. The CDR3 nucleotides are TGTGCCAGCAGGGACAGGGGAGGTGGTCAGCCCCAGCATTTT.

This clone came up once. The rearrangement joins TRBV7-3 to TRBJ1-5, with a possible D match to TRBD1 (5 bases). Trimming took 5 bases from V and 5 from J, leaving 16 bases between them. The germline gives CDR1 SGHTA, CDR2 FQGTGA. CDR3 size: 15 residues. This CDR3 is CASSPSNQGYQPQHF. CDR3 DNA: TGTGCCAGCAGCCCTTCTAACCAGGGTTATCAGCCCCAGCATTTT.

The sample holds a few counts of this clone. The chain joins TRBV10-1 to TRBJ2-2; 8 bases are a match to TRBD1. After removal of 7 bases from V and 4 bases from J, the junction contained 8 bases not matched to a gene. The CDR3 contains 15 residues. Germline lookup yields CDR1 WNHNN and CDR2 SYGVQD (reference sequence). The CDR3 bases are TGCGCCAGCAAAAAGGACAGGGCGGGCACCGGGGAGCTGTTTTTT. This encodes CASKKDRAGTGELFF.

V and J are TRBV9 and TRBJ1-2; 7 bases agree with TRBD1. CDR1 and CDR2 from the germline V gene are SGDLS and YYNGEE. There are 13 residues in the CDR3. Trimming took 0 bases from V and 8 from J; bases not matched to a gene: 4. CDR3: CASSVEGGEGYTF. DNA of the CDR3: TGTGCCAGCAGCGTAGAAGGGGGCGAGGGCTACACCTTC.

The CDR3, as DNA: TGCGCCAGCAACCAATGGGACAGTATCACTGAAGCTTTCTTT. It translates to CASNQWDSITEAFF. J is TRBJ1-1 and V is TRBV5-1; 7 bases are a match to TRBD1. V dropped 6 bases and J dropped 4; count of bases not matched to a gene: 9. The V gene's germline CDR1 is SGHRS and CDR2 YFSETQ. The CDR3 extends over 14 amino acids.

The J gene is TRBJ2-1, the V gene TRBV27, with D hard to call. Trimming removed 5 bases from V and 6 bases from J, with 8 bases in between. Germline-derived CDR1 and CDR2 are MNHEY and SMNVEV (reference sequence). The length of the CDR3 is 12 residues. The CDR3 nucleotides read TGTGCCAGCAGTCTGACACTCAATGAGCAGTTCTTC. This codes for CASSLTLNEQFF.

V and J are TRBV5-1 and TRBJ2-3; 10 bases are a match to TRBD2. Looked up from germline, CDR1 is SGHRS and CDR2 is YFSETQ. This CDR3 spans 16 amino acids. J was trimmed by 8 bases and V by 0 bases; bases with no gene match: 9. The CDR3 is CASSLATGTSVGTQYF. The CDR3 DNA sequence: TGCGCCAGCAGCTTGGCGACCGGGACTAGCGTGGGTACGCAGTATTTT. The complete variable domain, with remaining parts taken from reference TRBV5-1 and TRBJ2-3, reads KAGVTQTPRYLIKTRGQQVTLSCSPISGHRSVSWYQQTPGQGLQFLFEYFSETQRNKGNFPGRFSGRQFSNSRSEMNVSTLELGDSALYLCASSLATGTSVGTQYFGPGTRLTVL.

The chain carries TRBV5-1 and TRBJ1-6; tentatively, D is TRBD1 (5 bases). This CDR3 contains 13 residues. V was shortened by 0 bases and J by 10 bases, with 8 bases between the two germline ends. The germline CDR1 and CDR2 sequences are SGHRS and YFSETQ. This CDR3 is CASSLDRRSPLHF. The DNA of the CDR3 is TGCGCCAGCAGCTTGGACAGGCGATCACCCCTCCACTTT.

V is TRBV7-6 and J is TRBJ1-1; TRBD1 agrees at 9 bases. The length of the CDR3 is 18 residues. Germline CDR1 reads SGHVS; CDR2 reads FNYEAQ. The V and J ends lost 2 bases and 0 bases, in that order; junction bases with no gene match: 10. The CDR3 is CASSLRGLQGALNTEAFF. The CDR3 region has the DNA TGTGCCAGCAGCTTAAGGGGCTTACAGGGGGCCCTGAACACTGAAGCTTTCTTT.

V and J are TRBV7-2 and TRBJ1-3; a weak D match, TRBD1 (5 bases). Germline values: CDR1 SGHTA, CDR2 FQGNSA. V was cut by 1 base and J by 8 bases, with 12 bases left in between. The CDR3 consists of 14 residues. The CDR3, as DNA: TGTGCCAGCAGCTTAGTTGCAGGGTTGGACACCATATATTTT. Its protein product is CASSLVAGLDTIYF.

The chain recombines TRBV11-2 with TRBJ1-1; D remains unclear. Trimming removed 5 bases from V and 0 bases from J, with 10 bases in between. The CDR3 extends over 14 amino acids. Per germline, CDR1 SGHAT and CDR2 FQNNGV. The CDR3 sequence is CASSHINMNTEAFF. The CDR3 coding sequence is TGTGCCAGCAGCCACATTAACATGAACACTGAAGCTTTCTTT.

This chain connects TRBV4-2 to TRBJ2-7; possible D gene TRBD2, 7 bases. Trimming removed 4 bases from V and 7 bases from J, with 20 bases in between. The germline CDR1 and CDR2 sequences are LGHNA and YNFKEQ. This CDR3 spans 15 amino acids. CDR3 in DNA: TGTGCCAGCAGCCCCGGTGGGGGGGGGCCTAGGGAGCAGTACTTC. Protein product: CASSPGGGGPREQYF.

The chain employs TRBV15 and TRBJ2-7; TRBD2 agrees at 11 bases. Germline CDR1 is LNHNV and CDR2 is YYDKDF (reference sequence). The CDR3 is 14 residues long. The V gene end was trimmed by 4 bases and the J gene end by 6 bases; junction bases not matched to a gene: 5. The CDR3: CATSKLAGAGEQYF. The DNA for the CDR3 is TGTGCCACCAGCAAACTAGCGGGGGCCGGCGAGCAGTACTTC.

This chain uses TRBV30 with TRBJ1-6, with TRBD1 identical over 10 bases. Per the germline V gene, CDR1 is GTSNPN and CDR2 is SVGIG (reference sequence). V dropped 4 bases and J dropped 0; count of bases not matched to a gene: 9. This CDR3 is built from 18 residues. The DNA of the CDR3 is TGTGCCTGGACCGGGGACAGGGGTGGGAGCTCCTATAATTCACCCCTCCACTTT. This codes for CAWTGDRGGSSYNSPLHF.

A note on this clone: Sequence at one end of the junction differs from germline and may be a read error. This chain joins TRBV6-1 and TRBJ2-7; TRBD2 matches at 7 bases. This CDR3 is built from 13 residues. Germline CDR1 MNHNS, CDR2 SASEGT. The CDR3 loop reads CASSKAWGGEQYF. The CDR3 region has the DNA TGTGCCAGCAGTAAAGCTTGGGGGGGCGAGCAGTACTTC.

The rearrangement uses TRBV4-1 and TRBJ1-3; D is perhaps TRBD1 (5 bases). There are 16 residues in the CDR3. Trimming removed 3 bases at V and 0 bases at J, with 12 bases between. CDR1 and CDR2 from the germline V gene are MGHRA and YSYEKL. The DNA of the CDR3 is TGCGCCAGCAGCCACGAACAGGCAAACTCTGGAAACACCATATATTTT. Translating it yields CASSHEQANSGNTIYF.

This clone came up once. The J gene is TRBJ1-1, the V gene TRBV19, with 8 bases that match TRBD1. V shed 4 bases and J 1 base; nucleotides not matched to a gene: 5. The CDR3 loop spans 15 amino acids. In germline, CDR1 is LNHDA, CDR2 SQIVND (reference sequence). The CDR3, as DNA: TGTGCCAGTAGTACGGACAGGGTATGGAACACTGAAGCTTTCTTT. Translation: CASSTDRVWNTEAFF.

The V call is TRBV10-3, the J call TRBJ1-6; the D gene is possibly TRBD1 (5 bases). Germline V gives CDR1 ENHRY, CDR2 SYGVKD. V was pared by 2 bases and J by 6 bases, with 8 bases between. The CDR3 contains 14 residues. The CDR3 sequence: CAISEGARNSPLHF. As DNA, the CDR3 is TGTGCCATCAGTGAGGGGGCGCGTAATTCACCCCTCCACTTT.

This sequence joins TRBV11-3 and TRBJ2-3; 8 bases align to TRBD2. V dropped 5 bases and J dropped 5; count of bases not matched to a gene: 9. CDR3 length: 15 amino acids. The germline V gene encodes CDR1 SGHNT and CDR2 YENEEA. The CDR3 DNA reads TGTGCCAGCAGCCCCGGGGGGGGCGGGAGAGATACGCAGTATTTT. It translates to CASSPGGGGRDTQYF.

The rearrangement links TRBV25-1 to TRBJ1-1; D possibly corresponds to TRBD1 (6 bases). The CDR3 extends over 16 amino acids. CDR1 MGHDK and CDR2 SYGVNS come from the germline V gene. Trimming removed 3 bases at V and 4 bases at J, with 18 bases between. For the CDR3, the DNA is TGTGCCAGCAGTGATTCCGGGACACCTTTCGGCACTGAAGCTTTCTTT. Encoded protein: CASSDSGTPFGTEAFF.

CDR3 sequence: CASSQYPQRTSGGGNIQYF. CDR3 coding DNA: TGTGCCAGCAGCCAATACCCTCAAAGGACTAGCGGGGGCGGAAACATTCAGTACTTC. The V gene is TRBV3-1 (or the pseudogene TRBV3-2), the J gene TRBJ2-4; TRBD2 matches at 13 bases. The germline V gene encodes CDR1 LGHDT and CDR2 YNNKEL (reference sequence). V was pared by 2 bases and J by 6 bases, with 13 bases of the junction left unmatched. The CDR3 consists of 19 residues.